What follows are 21 T cell receptor beta chains derived from one specimen sequenced in a study of patients and donors after allogeneic stem cell transplantation (TCRdb year 2020). The protocol used for the library was RT-PCR. The run used a NextSeq 550. In-frame beta chains were kept once TCRdb had trimmed the public reads at Q25 with fastp and called clones with MiXCR. Identical CDR3 protein sequences are pooled into one entry, listed with their most common genes and DNA. For this sample there are hundreds of thousands of distinct CDR3 sequences; more than 15% appear just once. Of the sample, roughly 7.2% falls within the top ten clones. Sequenced input: blood, either unsorted or a sorted T cell fraction (not recorded which). The receptors derive from a human donor who was either an allogeneic HSCT recipient or a stem cell or donor lymphocyte infusion donor (not recorded which). It is not recorded whose cells these are; they may come from a transplant donor.

This clonotype has more than one count but fewer than ten. V is TRBV21-1 and J is TRBJ1-6; TRBD1, the table's D call, lacks a check against the DNA. TRBV21-1 is a pseudogene. The CDR3 consists of 11 residues. The CDR3 protein is CASSSRGTEPF. DNA of the CDR3: TGTGCCAGCAGTTCCAGAGGGACAGAACCATTT.

Concerning this clonotype: It may be a read error: a sequence one base away is much more abundant. This chain connects TRBV29-1 to TRBJ1-2; TRBD1 might be the D (5 bases). This CDR3 is built from 13 residues. The V and J ends lost 2 bases and 8 bases respectively, with 15 bases between them. Germline V gene data show CDR1 as SQVTM and CDR2 as ANQGSEA. As DNA, the CDR3 is TGCAGCGTTGAACTCCTTGGGGGGACGGGCTACACCTTC. Translating it yields CSVELLGGTGYTF.

There are many counts of this clonotype. The chain links TRBV27 to TRBJ2-1, with D uncertain. This CDR3 has 13 amino acids. Per germline, CDR1 MNHEY and CDR2 SMNVEV (reference sequence). The V gene lost 0 bases and the J gene lost 4 bases, with 4 bases spanning the gap. The CDR3 reads CASSLSVYNEQFF. The CDR3 DNA is TGTGCCAGCAGTTTATCGGTTTACAATGAGCAGTTCTTC.

The table lists this clonotype with a few counts. The chain carries TRBV7-9 and TRBJ2-3; 9 bases agree with TRBD2. Unmatched junction bases numbered 11, after V lost 4 bases and J lost 6 bases. The CDR3 covers 16 residues. CDR1 and CDR2 from the germline V gene are SEHNR and FQNEAQ (reference sequence). The CDR3 here is CASSSETSGPWDTQYF. The CDR3 coding sequence is TGTGCCAGCAGCTCTGAGACTAGCGGCCCATGGGATACGCAGTATTTT.

This clonotype came up many times. The chain recombines TRBV19 with TRBJ1-1; D unresolved. With 5 bases removed from V and 0 bases from J, the gap between germline ends came to 7 bases. The CDR3 has 13 amino acids. From germline, CDR1 is LNHDA and CDR2 SQIVND (reference sequence). CDR3 loop: CASSGTLNTEAFF. The CDR3, as DNA: TGTGCCAGTAGTGGTACATTGAACACTGAAGCTTTCTTT. The complete variable domain, with remaining parts taken from reference TRBV19 and TRBJ1-1, reads DGGITQSPKYLFRKEGQNVTLSCEQNLNHDAMYWYRQDPGQGLRLIYYSQIVNDFQKGDIAEGYSVSREKKESFPLTVTSAQKNPTAFYLCASSGTLNTEAFFGQGTRLTVV.

This clonotype has only a few counts. The chain carries TRBV20-1 and TRBJ1-1; TRBD1 might be the D (5 bases). The CDR3 totals 14 residues. Germline V CDR1 and CDR2: DFQATT, SNEGSKA (reference sequence). Deletions cut 2 bases from V and 8 bases from J, with 18 bases between. This chain's CDR3 is CSARWKEVWGEAFF. The DNA of the CDR3 is TGCAGTGCTAGATGGAAGGAAGTATGGGGCGAAGCTTTCTTT.

The DNA for the CDR3 is TGCAGTGCTAGAGATCTGAGGAAGAGTCAGGGGATCGAGCAGTACTTC. This gives the protein CSARDLRKSQGIEQYF. V is TRBV20-1 and J is TRBJ2-7; D is possibly TRBD1 (6 bases). The ends were cut back, 0 bases at V and 6 bases at J, with 21 bases in the middle. Germline V gene data show CDR1 as DFQATT and CDR2 as SNEGSKA (reference sequence). The CDR3 length is 16 residues.

There are a few counts of this clonotype. The chain recombines TRBV7-2 with TRBJ2-5, with 8 positions matching TRBD2. V gave up 2 bases and J gave up 4 bases; unmatched junction bases: 9. In germline, CDR1 is SGHTA, CDR2 FQGNSA. This CDR3 has 16 residues. Here the CDR3 reads CASSLLGTSRAETQYF. The DNA of the CDR3 is TGTGCCAGCAGCTTACTTGGGACTAGTAGGGCAGAGACCCAGTACTTC.

The sample holds a few counts of this clonotype. The chain employs TRBV5-5 and TRBJ2-7, with D perhaps matching TRBD2 (5 bases). Trimming shortened V by 2 bases and J by 2 bases, and 5 bases separated the two germline ends. This CDR3 is built from 12 residues. CDR1 is SGHKS and CDR2 is YYEKEE in the germline V gene (reference sequence). CDR3 sequence (DNA): TGTGCCAGCAGCTTACTAGCCTACGAGCAGTACTTC. It codes for CASSLLAYEQYF.

The sample holds many counts of this clonotype. The chain links TRBV5-1 to TRBJ1-1, with D possibly matching TRBD1 (5 bases). The germline V gene has CDR1 SGHRS and CDR2 YFSETQ. The germline V and J ends were trimmed by 3 bases and 0 bases, with 15 bases remaining between them. The CDR3 spans 16 residues. The CDR3 reads CASSWIPGTVNTEAFF. In DNA, the CDR3 is TGCGCCAGCAGCTGGATCCCCGGGACGGTGAACACTGAAGCTTTCTTT.

The V call is TRBV6-1, the J call TRBJ2-1; 13 bases match TRBD2. This CDR3 is 19 amino acids long. From germline, CDR1 is MNHNS and CDR2 SASEGT. V shed 6 bases and J 0 bases; nucleotides not matched to a gene: 11. In nucleotides, the CDR3 is TGTGCCAGCAGAAAACCGGGACTAGCGGGAATAGGCTCCTACAATGAGCAGTTCTTC. Translation: CASRKPGLAGIGSYNEQFF.

The gene calls are TRBV20-1 and TRBJ1-5, with D uncertain. Germline V gives CDR1 DFQATT, CDR2 SNEGSKA (reference sequence). Trimming took 0 bases from V and 2 from J, leaving 11 bases between them. The CDR3 loop spans 15 amino acids. The CDR3 loop is CSARDVGTGNQPQHF. Written as DNA, the CDR3 is TGCAGTGCTAGAGATGTGGGAACGGGCAATCAGCCCCAGCATTTT.

The gene calls are TRBV2 and TRBJ2-1; 9 bases align to TRBD1. The junction had 9 bases not matched to a gene; V was cut back by 7 bases and J by 2 bases. There are 16 residues in the CDR3. Germline CDR1 and CDR2: SNHLY and FYNNEI. CDR3 DNA sequence: TGTGCCAGCACCAGGGGGGGACAGGGCGCCTACAATGAGCAGTTCTTC. This translates into CASTRGGQGAYNEQFF.

The chain combines TRBV9 with TRBJ2-3, with unresolved D. The V end lost 0 bases, the J end lost 7 bases, and 12 bases lay between the germline ends. This CDR3 spans 14 amino acids. The germline CDR1 and CDR2 sequences are SGDLS and YYNGEE. CDR3 bases: TGTGCCAGCAGCGTAGAGGGCGGCAGGCATACGCAGTATTTT. Translation gives CASSVEGGRHTQYF.

J is TRBJ1-2 and V is TRBV15; D is unclear. This CDR3 is built from 16 residues. CDR1 is LNHNV, CDR2 YYDKDF, per germline (reference sequence). The V end lost 3 bases, the J end lost 4 bases, and 18 bases lay between the germline ends. For the CDR3, the DNA is TGTGCCACCAGCAGGGAATCTAGACAAACCCCCTATGGCTACACCTTC. Encoded protein: CATSRESRQTPYGYTF.

The chain combines TRBV6-2 or TRBV6-3 with TRBJ1-2, with D possibly matching TRBD1 (5 bases). Germline V gene data show CDR1 as MNHEY and CDR2 as SVGEGT. V lost 5 bases and J lost 2, with 15 bases in between. The CDR3 loop spans 15 amino acids. CDR3 coding DNA: TGTGCCAGCAGTCTCCCGGGACTCTCGAACTATGGCTACACCTTC. Translated, it gives CASSLPGLSNYGYTF.

This rearrangement joins TRBV12-3 or TRBV12-4 to TRBJ2-3, with 10 nucleotides matching TRBD2. This CDR3 contains 17 residues. The trim removed 2 bases at V and 1 base at J, leaving 6 bases unmatched. CDR3 protein: CASSLRAGGPGTDTQYF. In DNA form, the CDR3 reads TGTGCCAGCAGTTTAAGAGCGGGAGGGCCGGGCACAGATACGCAGTATTTT.

This clonotype was observed a few times. The chain employs TRBV11-2 and TRBJ1-5; tentatively, D is TRBD1 (5 bases). CDR1 and CDR2 (germline): SGHAT, FQNNGV. The CDR3 spans 15 residues. The V end was cut by 5 bases, the J end by 0 bases, with 11 bases between. CDR3 DNA sequence: TGTGCCAGCAGCCCCACAGGTAATAGCAATCAGCCCCAGCATTTT. It codes for CASSPTGNSNQPQHF.

There are a few counts of this clonotype. This chain connects TRBV15 to TRBJ1-4; possibly TRBD1 for D (6 bases). Germline assignment: CDR1 LNHNV and CDR2 YYDKDF (reference sequence). The CDR3 sequence is 13 residues long. The V end lost 8 bases, the J end lost 8 bases, and 15 bases lay between the germline ends. DNA of the CDR3: TGTGCCACCGGTACAGGGTATGGCGAAAAACTGTTTTTT. Encoded protein: CATGTGYGEKLFF.

The sample holds a few counts of this clonotype. The genes are TRBV30 and TRBJ1-1; no clear D gene. From germline, CDR1 is GTSNPN and CDR2 SVGIG (reference sequence). The CDR3 has 11 amino acids. The V and J ends lost 5 bases and 1 base respectively, with 5 bases between them. The CDR3 loop reads CAWQWNTEAFF. In DNA form, the CDR3 reads TGTGCCTGGCAGTGGAACACTGAAGCTTTCTTT.

This clonotype was observed at least ten times. The chain uses TRBV12-3 or TRBV12-4 and TRBJ2-1; D ambiguous. With 5 bases removed from V and 4 bases from J, the gap between germline ends came to 15 bases. The CDR3 has 15 residues. The CDR3 nucleotides are TGTGCCAGCAGTCCTCCGGGCGCGAGTTACAATGAGCAGTTCTTC. It codes for CASSPPGASYNEQFF.